This T cell receptor (beta chain) stems from a study of blood T cells in healthy people across ages. Across the study: Per two T cells, about one barcoded beta molecule was captured through template switching.

Primers used in a second PCR of about 6 to 12 cycles were a sample-barcoded 5' primer and a J-beta primer mix. Carrying 12 random nucleotides, a template-switch adaptor labeled each individual cDNA molecule. TCRdb reprocessed the 5' RACE reads via MiXCR and lists one record per CDR3 protein. The table has hundreds of thousands of distinct CDR3 sequences, 20% to 25% seen once. V was pared by 4 bases and J by 2 bases, with 21 bases between. Germline V gene data show CDR1 as KGHSY and CDR2 as FQNENV. The CDR3 runs to 18 residues. The clonotype comes from a man aged 65 to 85 in good health. The sample comprised blood. J is TRBJ2-1 and V is TRBV16; possible D gene TRBD2, 6 bases. The CDR3 nucleotides read TGTGCCAGCAGCCCCGTTGGCCGGCGGGGTCTTACCTACAATGAGCAGTTCTTC. Translating gives CASSPVGRRGLTYNEQFF.